This T cell receptor (beta chain) was identified in a study of blood T cell repertoires in COVID-19 (dated by TCRdb to 2019 to 2021). Describing the broader study: Samples from collaborators originated in the United States, Italy and Spain and spanned both the acute and convalescent phases of COVID-19. The repertoires were released in a freely available public database intended as a resource for research on the immune response to SARS-CoV-2. The prospective study material was composed of cDNA or gDNA derived from T cells, B-cell-depleted T cells, or PBMCs. A de-identified subject ID, COVID-19 status, age in years and sex were almost always included in the sample metadata. Samples came from the ongoing ImmuneRACE study (first 160 participants) plus 1,254 subjects from 6 global collaborators. Where HLA class I and class II types were available, the types were taken from metadata supplied by the sample provider, not from assay-based typing. Deeply sampled blood TCRbeta repertoires from subjects exposed to, actively infected with, or recovered from COVID-19 were included in the dataset.

Turning to this clone: Its target antigen remains unknown. No qualities accompany the bases; no much larger clone lies one base away.

The immunoSEQ Assay, a bias-controlled multiplex PCR, was used to amplify TCRbeta CDR3 regions from genomic DNA. From the authors' description of their analysis: Nucleated cell counts per sample were estimated from amplification of reference gene primers within the assay. To quantify the absolute abundance of each unique TCRbeta CDR3 rearrangement, sequence reads were collapsed and filtered. For each sample, productive Simpson clonality was calculated as the square root of Simpson's diversity index over productive rearrangements. This is the immuneACCESS table as TCRdb keeps it, with only in-frame sequences that have V and J called. A part of the clones is gone; compared with another copy, unresolved V genes explain less than half, and the rest is unexplained. V, J and clone size were drawn from that table, and D and trimming were deduced from the DNA. The table for this sample lists roughly 150,000 clones; around 87% of them were counted only once. The ten most abundant clones make up just over 2.5% of the sample.

From the germline V gene, CDR1 is MDHEN and CDR2 is SYDVKM. V is cut by 4 bases and J by 1 base, and the space between the germline ends is 17 bases. The CDR3 starts with the cysteine, ends with the phenylalanine, and has 18 residues. The DNA shown is the 54-base CDR3, in frame from base 1. The paper's findings and limits, for the study overall: The quantity of clinical and demographic metadata differed by source and by participant and was supplied without curation.

One collaborating source in Seattle enrolled patients during active infection and followed them longitudinally through the course of disease. The collaborating institutions used their own protocols to collect whole blood in K2EDTA tubes. For TCRbeta analysis, collaborators shipped samples as frozen whole blood, isolated PBMCs, or DNA extracted from either of those sample types. This receptor chain uses TRBV28 and TRBJ1-6, with TRBD1 as a weak D call on 5 bases. The sample was peripheral blood. The receptor was derived from a woman older than 75 with COVID-19, enrolled during active disease. The CDR3 protein: CASSYAGGVKSYNSPLHF. At the DNA level, the sequence is TGTGCCAGCAGTTATGCCGGGGGGGTCAAGTCCTATAATTCACCCCTCCACTTT.